This entry lists 9 T cell receptor beta chains sequenced from one sample in a study of blood T cell repertoires in COVID-19. Only in-frame clones appear in the TCRdb table, and some are missing; sequencing was by immunoSEQ multiplex PCR. This sample yields around 120,000 clones, of which around 87% are seen a single time; under 30% belongs to the top ten. Sequencing used peripheral blood. All receptors come from a woman in her sixties or seventies with acute or convalescent COVID-19.

The chain is built from TRBV30 and TRBJ2-2, with D unresolved. The CDR3 spans 12 residues. CDR1 GTSNPN and CDR2 SVGIG come from the germline V gene (reference sequence). The germline V and J ends were trimmed by 3 bases and 2 bases, with 4 bases remaining between them. Here the CDR3 DNA reads TGTGCCTGGAGCCAAAACACCGGGGAGCTGTTTTTT. Its protein product is CAWSQNTGELFF.

This clone was recorded only once. V and J are TRBV2 and TRBJ2-3, with 7 bases fitting TRBD2. The germline gives CDR1 SNHLY, CDR2 FYNNEI. This CDR3 is 16 amino acids long. J gave up 1 base and V 6 bases, and 10 bases lay outside the gene matches. The CDR3 bases are TGTGCCAGCAGAAAAAGGCGGCTAGCGGGCACAGATACGCAGTATTTT. Translation: CASRKRRLAGTDTQYF.

V and J are TRBV30 and TRBJ2-3, with 8 bases identical to TRBD1. Trimming at V came to 5 bases and at J to 4 bases, leaving 8 bases not matched to a gene. The CDR3 totals 14 residues. Germline loops: CDR1 GTSNPN, CDR2 SVGIG (reference sequence). The CDR3: CAWAGQGWSDTQYF. In DNA, the CDR3 is TGTGCCTGGGCCGGACAGGGTTGGTCAGATACGCAGTATTTT. Full variable domain (remainder filled in from reference TRBV30 and TRBJ2-3): SQTIHQWPATLVQPVGSPLSLECTVEGTSNPNLYWYRQAAGRGLQLLFYSVGIGQISSEVPQNLSASRPQDRQFILSSKKLLLSDSGFYLCAWAGQGWSDTQYFGPGTRLTVL.

This chain connects TRBV4-2 to TRBJ1-4; D is perhaps TRBD1 (5 bases). Trimming took off 4 bases at V and 4 bases at J, with 13 bases between the two ends. Germline CDR1 LGHNA, CDR2 YNFKEQ. This CDR3 is 15 amino acids long. The CDR3 DNA sequence: TGTGCCAGCAGCCTAAAGTCAGGGAATAATGAAAAACTGTTTTTT. This codes for CASSLKSGNNEKLFF.

The CDR3 here is CAWCHSSGNTIYF. CDR3 DNA sequence: TGTGCCTGGTGTCACTCCTCTGGAAACACCATATATTTT. V is TRBV30 and J is TRBJ1-3; D gene unclear. Trimming removed 5 bases at V and 0 bases at J, with 8 bases between. Per the germline V gene, CDR1 is GTSNPN and CDR2 is SVGIG (reference sequence). The CDR3 loop spans 13 amino acids.

J is TRBJ2-7 and V is TRBV2; TRBD1 aligns across 9 bases. V was clipped by 7 bases and J by 6 bases; unmatched bases: 7. There are 13 residues in the CDR3. Germline V CDR1 and CDR2: SNHLY, FYNNEI. CDR3 residues: CASMDRGAGEQYF. In DNA, the CDR3 is TGTGCCAGCATGGACAGGGGTGCGGGCGAGCAGTACTTC.

The rearrangement links TRBV3-1 (or the pseudogene TRBV3-2) to TRBJ1-1; D is ambiguous. The ends were cut back, 1 base at V and 7 bases at J, with 7 bases in the middle. Per germline, CDR1 LGHDT and CDR2 YNNKEL (reference sequence). There are 12 residues in the CDR3. This chain's CDR3 is CASSQAGFEAFF. The CDR3 DNA is TGTGCCAGCAGCCAAGCAGGTTTTGAAGCTTTCTTT.

The chain joins TRBV4-1 to TRBJ2-5; tentative D call: TRBD2 (6 bases). Germline V gene lookup returns CDR1 MGHRA and CDR2 YSYEKL. The V end was cut by 0 bases, the J end by 3 bases, with 8 bases between. This CDR3 is built from 14 residues. The CDR3 is CASSQDGGKETQYF. The DNA of the CDR3 is TGCGCCAGCAGCCAAGATGGGGGGAAAGAGACCCAGTACTTC.

This sequence joins TRBV29-1 and TRBJ1-1; D gene ambiguous. The V and J ends lost 6 bases and 5 bases respectively, with 16 bases between them. The CDR3 length is 13 residues. Germline CDR1 is SQVTM and CDR2 is ANQGSEA. The CDR3: CSVAVEGGTEAFF. As DNA, the CDR3 is TGCAGCGTAGCTGTGGAGGGAGGGACTGAAGCTTTCTTT.